This is a list of T cell receptor beta chains from one sample in a study of shared clonotypes between healthy human individuals. Profiled with immunoSEQ multiplex PCR; TCRdb holds only in-frame clones, not every one. The profile shows a few million clones, 80% to 95% of them singletons. The sequencing input was naive CD4+ T cells from PBMCs. These receptors all come from a man aged 18 to 30 in good health. Some clones in this sample may be carry-over from other donors' samples. The CDR3 runs from the conserved cysteine through the conserved F or W. A D gene is named only where the DNA matches it firmly. Rows may omit the clone size; those that give it use once, few, many or a size class.

j_gene	v_gene	abundance	d_gene	CDR3nt	CDR3aa
TRBJ1-1	TRBV6-5	few	NA	TGTGCCAGCAGGCTGGGACACAACACTGAAGCTTTCTTT	CASRLGHNTEAFF
TRBJ1-1	TRBV2	NA	TRBD1	TGTGCCAGCGGGGGACAGGGAGGAACTGAAGCTTTCTTT	CASGGQGGTEAFF
TRBJ2-7	TRBV18	NA	NA	TGTGCCAGCTCCGCCCGGGGCCTCGCCTACGAGCAGTACTTC	CASSARGLAYEQYF
TRBJ1-1	TRBV7-9	NA	TRBD1	TGTGCCAGCAGCCATCGACAGGGGACCATGAACACTGAAGCTTTCTTT	CASSHRQGTMNTEAFF
TRBJ1-2	TRBV28	NA	NA	TGTGCCAGCAGTTTACCCCGCGCGAGCCATGGCTACACCTTC	CASSLPRASHGYTF
TRBJ1-2	TRBV2	NA	NA	TGTGCCAGCAGTGTTTTAGGACTGAGCTATGGCTACACCTTC	CASSVLGLSYGYTF
TRBJ1-2	TRBV5-1	NA	TRBD1	TGCGCCAGCAGCTTGGGACAGGGGGATGGCTACACCTTC	CASSLGQGDGYTF
TRBJ2-3	TRBV11-3	NA	NA	TGTGCCAGCAGCGAGAGACAAACAACAGATACGCAGTATTTT	CASSERQTTDTQYF
TRBJ1-4	TRBV30	NA	TRBD1	TGTGCCTGGAAGGGACAGGGCGAGGAAAAACTGTTTTTT	CAWKGQGEEKLFF
TRBJ2-5	TRBV2	NA	TRBD2	TGTGCCAGCAGGACGCTGGGGACTAGCGGGAAAGAGACCCAGTACTTC	CASRTLGTSGKETQYF
TRBJ2-1	TRBV5-1	once	TRBD2	TGCGCCAGCAGCTTGGACCCGACTAGCGGGTACAATGAGCAGTTCTTC	CASSLDPTSGYNEQFF
TRBJ2-1	TRBV10-1	once	NA	TGCGCCAGCGCCCGGTGGCTGTCCTACAATGAGCAGTTCTTC	CASARWLSYNEQFF
TRBJ2-7	TRBV7-2	once	TRBD2	TGTGCCAGCAGCGGGAGGGGCTCCTACGAGCAGTACTTC	CASSGRGSYEQYF
TRBJ2-1	TRBV5-4	NA	TRBD2	TGTGCCAGCAGGCGAGCGGGAGGTTCCTTCAATGAGCAGTTCTTC	CASRRAGGSFNEQFF
TRBJ2-6	TRBV9	NA	NA	TGTGCCAGCAGCGTCGGAGGGGCCAACGTCCTGACTTTC	CASSVGGANVLTF
TRBJ2-7	TRBV9	once	TRBD2	TGTGCCAGCACCCCCAGCGGGACCCTCGGGGAGCAGTACTTC	CASTPSGTLGEQYF
TRBJ1-1	TRBV7-9	NA	TRBD1	TGTGCCAGCAGGAGGTTGAGGGACAGGAGTATGAACACTGAAGCTTTCTTT	CASRRLRDRSMNTEAFF
TRBJ2-1	TRBV19	NA	TRBD2	TGTGCCAGTAGTACGGGACTAGCGGGAGGGCCGGGACGGTTCTTC	CASSTGLAGGPGRFF
TRBJ2-5	TRBV19	NA	NA	TGTGCCAGTAGTATGTCCAGGGCTCGCCAAGAGACCCAGTACTTC	CASSMSRARQETQYF
TRBJ1-2	TRBV28	NA	NA	TGTGCCAGCAGCCCCCTCGGGGCCACCTTTCGGGGCTACACCTTC	CASSPLGATFRGYTF
TRBJ1-5	TRBV15	NA	TRBD1	TGTGCCACCAGCAGAGGGACAGGGGACGCTGGCAATCAGCCCCAGCATTTT	CATSRGTGDAGNQPQHF
TRBJ2-3	TRBV29-1	NA	NA	TGCAGCGTTTCCCAGTCACTCACAGATACGCAGTATTTT	CSVSQSLTDTQYF
TRBJ2-1	TRBV29-1	NA	NA	TGCAGCGCCCGGGGCCGCTCCTACAATGAGCAGTTCTTC	CSARGRSYNEQFF
TRBJ2-7	TRBV5-6	once	TRBD1	TGTGCCAGCAGCCCCCTCGACAGGGGCCTCACCTACGAGCAGTACTTC	CASSPLDRGLTYEQYF
TRBJ2-7	TRBV5-6	NA	NA	TGTGCCAGCAGCCCTACCCCACAGGGTTACGGCTACGAGCAGTACTTC	CASSPTPQGYGYEQYF
TRBJ2-3	TRBV18	NA	TRBD2	TGTGCCAGCTCACCAAGATATTTAGCGGGAGGTAGTACAGATACGCAGTATTTT	CASSPRYLAGGSTDTQYF
TRBJ2-1	TRBV9	NA	NA	TGTGCCAGCAGCCCTCTTTCGATGGCGCTGAGCTCCTACAATGAGCAGTTCTTC	CASSPLSMALSSYNEQFF
TRBJ1-1	TRBV28	NA	NA	TGTGCCAGCAGTTTAATCGGGTCTATGGGTGAAGCTTTCTTT	CASSLIGSMGEAFF